This TCR beta chain is drawn from a study of cytomegalovirus exposure and HLA in healthy donors. Overall study results and limits: It was reported that TCR beta sequences correctly inferred the HLA-A and HLA-B alleles for most subjects. The likely explanation for a cluster of highly shared sequence variants was sequencing artifact.

Vbeta (60) and Jbeta (13) primers were used in the PCR. Original analysis: An analysis performed later counted 75 million to 80 million unique TCR beta chains (roughly 10 million of them shared). Clones were sequenced by immunoSEQ multiplex PCR, and TCRdb holds only the in-frame ones, with some missing. Clonal size and the V and J genes are those of that table, whereas D and trimming came from the DNA. The sample includes approximately 220,000 clones, around 76% of them seen just once. This clone was observed a single time. Antigen: not known. This receptor was obtained from a man aged 18 to 29 in good health and CMV-seronegative. Sequenced input: PBMCs.

The CDR3 reads CASSSVGGGYEQYF. The CDR3 DNA reads TGTGCCAGCAGTTCGGTCGGGGGGGGGTACGAGCAGTACTTC. This sequence joins TRBV28 and TRBJ2-7, with 8 positions matching TRBD2. Germline lookup yields CDR1 MDHEN and CDR2 SYDVKM. The CDR3 loop spans 14 amino acids. Unmatched junction bases numbered 6, after V lost 4 bases and J lost 4 bases. Combining the CDR3 with reference TRBV28 and TRBJ2-7 gives the whole variable domain DVKVTQSSRYLVKRTGEKVFLECVQDMDHENMFWYRQDPGLGLRLIYFSYDVKMKEKGDIPEGYSVSREKKERFSLILESASTNQTSMYLCASSSVGGGYEQYFGPGTRLTVT.